The entry below describes one TCR beta chain. This CDR3 region has 14 residues. Germline lookup yields CDR1 SGHDN and CDR2 FVKESK. The V end was cut by 0 bases, the J end by 7 bases, with 9 bases between. This sample was taken from a study of blood T cell repertoires in COVID-19. Study details: Whether acute or convalescent, the COVID-19 samples came from the United States, Italy and Spain.

Original processing methods: Reference gene primer amplification in the assay estimated nucleated cell counts. The repertoire was sequenced with immunoSEQ multiplex PCR; TCRdb's copy has only in-frame clones and lacks some. V and J calls and clone size are copied from that table; D and trimming were computed from the DNA. The sample has about 250,000 clones, 85% seen once. Categorization into cohorts depended on clinical history that participants reported. This TCR came from a woman in her 50s with acute COVID-19. Sequencing was done on a sample of PBMCs or T cells enriched from blood (not recorded which). The genes are TRBV14 and TRBJ2-2; D not resolved. CDR3 sequence: CASSQDIRYGELFF. CDR3 nucleotides: TGTGCCAGCAGCCAAGATATCCGTTACGGGGAGCTGTTTTTT.